Listed here are 13 T cell receptor beta chains from one sample, sequenced in a study of T cells in localized non-small cell lung cancer. Produced via immunoSEQ multiplex PCR; TCRdb's table is partial and in-frame only. The sample has some 38,000 clones, 90% to 95% seen once. The sequences come from peripheral blood, collected before any cancer treatment. The origin of the receptors is a female donor older than 55 with stage I lung adenocarcinoma.

The CDR3 DNA reads as TGTGCCACCAGCAGAGATCAGGGGCGGCGTGGCTACACCTTC. This gives the protein CATSRDQGRRGYTF. The V gene is TRBV15, the J gene TRBJ1-2; TRBD1 is a possible D gene (6 bases). The CDR3 has 14 residues. V gave up 0 bases and J gave up 7 bases, with 12 bases separating them. The germline V gene has CDR1 LNHNV and CDR2 YYDKDF (reference sequence).

The rearrangement uses TRBV19 and TRBJ1-1; 7 bases align to TRBD1. V was clipped by 5 bases and J by 4 bases; unmatched bases: 7. Germline CDR1 and CDR2: LNHDA and SQIVND (reference sequence). The CDR3 has 14 residues. CDR3: CASSFDRDGTEAFF. The CDR3 region has the DNA TGTGCCAGTAGTTTCGACAGGGATGGCACTGAAGCTTTCTTT.

This chain connects TRBV19 to TRBJ2-5; D gene unclear. V shed 2 bases and J shed 5 bases, with 9 bases lying between them. Germline CDR1 reads LNHDA; CDR2 reads SQIVND (reference sequence). The CDR3 runs 13 residues. CDR3 sequence (DNA): TGTGCCAGTAGTATAACCGGAGCGGAGACCCAGTACTTC. It yields the protein CASSITGAETQYF.

This clone was picked up one time. The V call is TRBV28, the J call TRBJ1-5; the D is unclear. The V gene's germline CDR1 is MDHEN and CDR2 SYDVKM. CDR3 length: 12 amino acids. V was shortened by 6 bases and J by 1 base, with 4 bases between the two germline ends. CDR3 sequence reads: CASRVSNQPQHF. DNA for the CDR3: TGTGCCAGCAGGGTAAGCAATCAGCCCCAGCATTTT. Drawing the rest from reference TRBV28 and TRBJ1-5, the complete variable domain is DVKVTQSSRYLVKRTGEKVFLECVQDMDHENMFWYRQDPGLGLRLIYFSYDVKMKEKGDIPEGYSVSREKKERFSLILESASTNQTSMYLCASRVSNQPQHFGDGTRLSIL.

The rearrangement links TRBV6-1 to TRBJ1-5, with D hard to call. Germline assignment: CDR1 MNHNS and CDR2 SASEGT. The CDR3 consists of 13 residues. Deletions cut 11 bases from V and 7 bases from J, with 18 bases between. The chain's CDR3 is CAATPTLGQPQHF. For the CDR3, the DNA is TGTGCCGCAACTCCTACCCTGGGGCAGCCCCAGCATTTT.

The chain joins TRBV11-2 to TRBJ2-5; D tentatively fits TRBD1 or TRBD2 (5 bases each). CDR1 and CDR2 (germline): SGHAT, FQNNGV. V lost 1 base to trimming and J lost 5 bases, with 14 bases between them. The CDR3 spans 15 residues. The CDR3 protein is CASSLVRGMGETQYF. The CDR3 DNA sequence: TGTGCCAGCAGCTTAGTGAGGGGCATGGGGGAGACCCAGTACTTC.

The rearrangement joins TRBV5-1 to TRBJ2-1; D is perhaps TRBD2 (5 bases). The CDR3 has 15 residues. Trimming removed 0 bases from V and 10 bases from J, with 17 bases in between. Germline CDR1 and CDR2: SGHRS and YFSETQ. The CDR3 DNA is TGCGCCAGCAGCTTGGAAGGGAGCACCCCCCCAGAGCAGTTCTTC. Amino acids: CASSLEGSTPPEQFF.

V is TRBV4-2 and J is TRBJ2-7; TRBD2 matches at 8 bases. The ends lost 0 bases at V and 0 bases at J; junction bases unmatched: 7. This CDR3 region has 17 residues. CDR1 is LGHNA and CDR2 is YNFKEQ in the germline V gene. The CDR3 sequence: CASSQDTGLVNSYEQYF. As DNA, the CDR3 is TGTGCCAGCAGCCAAGATACGGGACTAGTAAACTCCTACGAGCAGTACTTC.

The chain carries TRBV25-1 and TRBJ1-1; tentative D call: TRBD1 (6 bases). In germline, CDR1 is MGHDK, CDR2 SYGVNS. The CDR3 extends over 14 amino acids. The V and J ends lost 4 bases and 4 bases respectively, with 13 bases between them. The CDR3: CASSASTGSTEAFF. CDR3 coding DNA: TGTGCCAGCAGTGCCTCCACAGGGTCCACTGAAGCTTTCTTT.

This chain links TRBV19 with TRBJ1-1; D remains ambiguous. V was shortened by 4 bases and J by 5 bases, with 17 bases between the two germline ends. There are 15 residues in the CDR3. Germline V gives CDR1 LNHDA, CDR2 SQIVND (reference sequence). The CDR3 nucleotides are TGTGCCAGTAGTAAGACTGACCGGGAGAGAACTGAAGCTTTCTTT. This codes for CASSKTDRERTEAFF.

This clone was counted once. The J gene is TRBJ2-5, the V gene TRBV7-6; D is ambiguous. This CDR3 has 11 amino acids. The V gene lost 4 bases and the J gene lost 1 base, with 1 base spanning the gap. Germline V gives CDR1 SGHVS, CDR2 FNYEAQ. CDR3 DNA sequence: TGTGCCAGCAGCTCCCAAGAGACCCAGTACTTC. Encoded protein: CASSSQETQYF.

The chain links TRBV29-1 to TRBJ1-4; the D is unclear. The germline V gene encodes CDR1 SQVTM and CDR2 ANQGSEA. The CDR3 is 14 residues long. V was clipped by 2 bases and J by 8 bases, with 15 bases between them. CDR3 sequence (DNA): TGCAGCGTTGAAAGGCCCGACGGTGGGGAAAAACTGTTTTTT. As protein: CSVERPDGGEKLFF.

The J gene is TRBJ1-6, the V gene TRBV15; TRBD1 might be the D (5 bases). The germline V gene encodes CDR1 LNHNV and CDR2 YYDKDF (reference sequence). The CDR3 extends over 19 amino acids. The germline V and J ends were trimmed by 1 base and 0 bases, with 16 bases remaining between them. In DNA form, the CDR3 reads TGTGCCACCAGCAGAGTGCAATTTGGGGGGAGCTCCTATAATTCACCCCTCCACTTT. Its protein product is CATSRVQFGGSSYNSPLHF.